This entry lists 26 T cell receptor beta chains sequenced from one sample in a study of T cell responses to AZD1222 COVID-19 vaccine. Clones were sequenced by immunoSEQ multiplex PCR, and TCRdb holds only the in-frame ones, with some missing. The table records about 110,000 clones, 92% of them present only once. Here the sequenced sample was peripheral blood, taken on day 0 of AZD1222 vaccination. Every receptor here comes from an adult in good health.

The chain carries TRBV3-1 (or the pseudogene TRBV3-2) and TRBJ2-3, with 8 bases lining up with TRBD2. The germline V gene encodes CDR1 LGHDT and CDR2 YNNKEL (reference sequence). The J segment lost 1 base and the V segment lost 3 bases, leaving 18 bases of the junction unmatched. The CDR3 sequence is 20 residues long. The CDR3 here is CASSQVIGQDGGGRTDTQYF. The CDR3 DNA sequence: TGTGCCAGCAGCCAGGTGATAGGTCAGGACGGGGGGGGCCGCACAGATACGCAGTATTTT.

The CDR3 here is CASSVNWASGNYGYTF. CDR3 coding DNA: TGTGCCAGCAGCGTCAATTGGGCGTCAGGGAACTATGGCTACACCTTC. The rearrangement joins TRBV5-5 to TRBJ1-2; D perhaps matches TRBD1 (5 bases). V lost 4 bases and J lost 2, with 18 bases in between. This CDR3 has 16 residues. Looked up from germline, CDR1 is SGHKS and CDR2 is YYEKEE (reference sequence).

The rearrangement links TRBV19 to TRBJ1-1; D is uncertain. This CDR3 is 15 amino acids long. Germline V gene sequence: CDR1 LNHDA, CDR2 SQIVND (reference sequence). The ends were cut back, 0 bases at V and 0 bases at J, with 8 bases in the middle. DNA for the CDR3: TGTGCCAGTAGTATAGATCTCAGGATGAACACTGAAGCTTTCTTT. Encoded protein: CASSIDLRMNTEAFF.

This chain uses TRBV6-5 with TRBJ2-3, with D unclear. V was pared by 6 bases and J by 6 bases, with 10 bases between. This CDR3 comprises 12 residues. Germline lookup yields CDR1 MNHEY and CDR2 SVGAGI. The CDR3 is CASSLGFDTQYF. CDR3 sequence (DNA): TGTGCCAGCAGCCTGGGATTTGATACGCAGTATTTT.

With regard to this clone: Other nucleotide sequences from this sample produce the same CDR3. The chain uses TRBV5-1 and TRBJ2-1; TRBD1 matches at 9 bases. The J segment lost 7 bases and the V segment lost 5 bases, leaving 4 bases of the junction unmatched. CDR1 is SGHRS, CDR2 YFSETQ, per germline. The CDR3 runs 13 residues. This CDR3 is CASSPTGGNEQFF. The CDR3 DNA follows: TGCGCCAGCAGTCCGACAGGGGGGAATGAGCAGTTCTTC.

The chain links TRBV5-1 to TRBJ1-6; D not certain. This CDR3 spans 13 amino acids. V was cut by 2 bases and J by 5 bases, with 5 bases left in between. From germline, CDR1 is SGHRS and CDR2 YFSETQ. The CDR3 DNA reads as TGCGCCAGCAGCTTTGGGGATAATTCACCCCTCCACTTT. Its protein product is CASSFGDNSPLHF.

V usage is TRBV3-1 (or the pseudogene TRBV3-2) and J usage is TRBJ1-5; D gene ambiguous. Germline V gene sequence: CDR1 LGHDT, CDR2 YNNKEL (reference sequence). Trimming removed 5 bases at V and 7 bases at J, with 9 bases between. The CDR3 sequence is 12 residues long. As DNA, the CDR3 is TGTGCCAGCAGCACCGGCGGCCAGCCCCAGCATTTT. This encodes CASSTGGQPQHF.

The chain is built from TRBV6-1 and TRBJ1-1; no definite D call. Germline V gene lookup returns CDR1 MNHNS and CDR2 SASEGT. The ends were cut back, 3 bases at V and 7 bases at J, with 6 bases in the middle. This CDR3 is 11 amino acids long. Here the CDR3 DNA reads TGTGCCAGCAGTGACCGTCGTGAAGCTTTCTTT. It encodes CASSDRREAFF.

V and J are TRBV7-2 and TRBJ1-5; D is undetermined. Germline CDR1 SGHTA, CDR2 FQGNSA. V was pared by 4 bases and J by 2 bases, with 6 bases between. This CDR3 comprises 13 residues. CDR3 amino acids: CASSSRGNQPQHF. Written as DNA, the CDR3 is TGTGCCAGCAGCTCTCGAGGCAATCAGCCCCAGCATTTT.

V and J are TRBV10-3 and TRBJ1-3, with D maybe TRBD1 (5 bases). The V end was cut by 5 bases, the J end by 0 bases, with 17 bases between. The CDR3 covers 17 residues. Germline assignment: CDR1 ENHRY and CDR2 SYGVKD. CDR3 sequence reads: CAISTTIGDYSGNTIYF. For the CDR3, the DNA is TGTGCCATCAGTACCACGATAGGGGACTACTCTGGAAACACCATATATTTT.

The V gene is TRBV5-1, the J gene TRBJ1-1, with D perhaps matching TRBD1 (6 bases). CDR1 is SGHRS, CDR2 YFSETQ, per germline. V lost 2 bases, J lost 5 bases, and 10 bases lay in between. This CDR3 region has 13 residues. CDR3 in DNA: TGCGCCAGCAGCTTCGGGGGGCAGACTGAAGCTTTCTTT. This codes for CASSFGGQTEAFF. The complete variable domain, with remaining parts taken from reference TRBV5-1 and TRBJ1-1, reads KAGVTQTPRYLIKTRGQQVTLSCSPISGHRSVSWYQQTPGQGLQFLFEYFSETQRNKGNFPGRFSGRQFSNSRSEMNVSTLELGDSALYLCASSFGGQTEAFFGQGTRLTVV.

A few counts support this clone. The CDR3, as DNA: TGTGCCAGTAGTATTTCTCGGATGGGCTATGGCTACACCTTC. This gives the protein CASSISRMGYGYTF. The chain couples TRBV19 to TRBJ1-2; no reliable D call. This CDR3 comprises 14 residues. CDR1 is LNHDA and CDR2 is SQIVND in the germline V gene (reference sequence). Trimming removed 3 bases at V and 4 bases at J, with 12 bases between. The full variable domain, its missing parts supplied by reference TRBV19 and TRBJ1-2, is DGGITQSPKYLFRKEGQNVTLSCEQNLNHDAMYWYRQDPGQGLRLIYYSQIVNDFQKGDIAEGYSVSREKKESFPLTVTSAQKNPTAFYLCASSISRMGYGYTFGSGTRLTVV.

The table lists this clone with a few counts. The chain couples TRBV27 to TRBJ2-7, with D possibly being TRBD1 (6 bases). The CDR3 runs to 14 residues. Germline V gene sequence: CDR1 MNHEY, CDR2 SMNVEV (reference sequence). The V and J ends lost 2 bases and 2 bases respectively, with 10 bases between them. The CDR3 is CASSLIPGAYEQYF. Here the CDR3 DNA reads TGTGCCAGCAGTTTAATCCCAGGGGCCTACGAGCAGTACTTC.

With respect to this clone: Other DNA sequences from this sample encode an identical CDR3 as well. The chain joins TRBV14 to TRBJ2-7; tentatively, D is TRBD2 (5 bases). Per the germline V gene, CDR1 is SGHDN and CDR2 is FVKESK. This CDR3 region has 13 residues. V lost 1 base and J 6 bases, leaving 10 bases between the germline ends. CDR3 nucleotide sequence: TGTGCCAGCAGCCAAGGCGGGTTTGGCGAGCAGTACTTC. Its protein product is CASSQGGFGEQYF.

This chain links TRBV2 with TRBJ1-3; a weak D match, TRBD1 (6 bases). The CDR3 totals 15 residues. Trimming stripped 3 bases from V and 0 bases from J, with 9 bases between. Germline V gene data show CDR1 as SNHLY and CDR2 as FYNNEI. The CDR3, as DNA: TGTGCCAGCAGTGACAGGGGATACTCTGGAAACACCATATATTTT. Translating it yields CASSDRGYSGNTIYF.

CDR3 in amino acids: CASSLTGAEYF. CDR3 DNA sequence: TGTGCCAGCAGCTTGACGGGGGCGGAGTACTTC. V and J are TRBV5-6 and TRBJ2-7; either TRBD1 or TRBD2 may supply D (6 bases each). Germline-derived CDR1 and CDR2 are SGHDT and YYEEEE. V gave up 1 base and J gave up 11 bases, with 10 bases separating them. The CDR3 spans 11 residues.

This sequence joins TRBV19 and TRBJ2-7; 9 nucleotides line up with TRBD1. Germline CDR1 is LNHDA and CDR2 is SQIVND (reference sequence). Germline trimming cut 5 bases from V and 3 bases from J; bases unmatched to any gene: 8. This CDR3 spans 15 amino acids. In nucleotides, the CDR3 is TGTGCCAGTAGTTTTCGCCCGGGACAGGGCTACGAGCAGTACTTC. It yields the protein CASSFRPGQGYEQYF.

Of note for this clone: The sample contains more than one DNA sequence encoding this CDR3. The CDR3 is CASSPRQAPNEKLFF. For the CDR3, the DNA is TGTGCCAGCAGTCCACGACAGGCGCCTAATGAAAAACTGTTTTTT. This chain uses TRBV27 with TRBJ1-4; weak D call: TRBD1 (6 bases). Deletions cut 5 bases from V and 3 bases from J, with 13 bases between. CDR3 size: 15 residues. Germline V gives CDR1 MNHEY, CDR2 SMNVEV (reference sequence).

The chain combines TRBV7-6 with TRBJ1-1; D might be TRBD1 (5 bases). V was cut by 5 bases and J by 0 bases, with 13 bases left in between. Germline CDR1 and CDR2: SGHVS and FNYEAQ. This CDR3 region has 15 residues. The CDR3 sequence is CASSHGTDMNTEAFF. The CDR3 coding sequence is TGTGCCAGCAGCCATGGGACGGACATGAACACTGAAGCTTTCTTT.

CDR3 protein: CASKSSSRHSYEQYF. CDR3 in DNA: TGTGCCAGCAAAAGCTCTAGCCGCCACTCCTACGAGCAGTACTTC. This sequence joins TRBV6-5 and TRBJ2-7, with a weak D call TRBD2 (5 bases). CDR3 size: 15 residues. The V end lost 7 bases, the J end lost 0 bases, and 16 bases lay between the germline ends. Germline CDR1 and CDR2: MNHEY and SVGAGI.

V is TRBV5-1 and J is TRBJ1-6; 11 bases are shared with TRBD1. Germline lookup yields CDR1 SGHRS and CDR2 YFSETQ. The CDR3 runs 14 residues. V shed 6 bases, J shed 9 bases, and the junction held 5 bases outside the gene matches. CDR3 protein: CASTGQGAGSPLHF. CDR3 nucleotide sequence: TGCGCCAGCACCGGACAGGGGGCCGGTTCACCCCTCCACTTT.

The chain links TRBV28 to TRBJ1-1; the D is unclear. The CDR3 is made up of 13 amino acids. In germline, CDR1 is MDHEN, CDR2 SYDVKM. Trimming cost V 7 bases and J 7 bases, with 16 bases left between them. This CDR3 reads CASISGLSLEAFF. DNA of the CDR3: TGTGCCAGCATTTCCGGTTTGTCCCTTGAAGCTTTCTTT.

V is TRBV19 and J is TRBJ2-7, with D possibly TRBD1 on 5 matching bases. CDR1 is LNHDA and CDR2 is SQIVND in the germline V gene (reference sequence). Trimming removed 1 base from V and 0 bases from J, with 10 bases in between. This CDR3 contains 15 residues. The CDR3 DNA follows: TGTGCCAGTAGTATAGGTACAGGTAGCTCCTACGAGCAGTACTTC. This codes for CASSIGTGSSYEQYF.

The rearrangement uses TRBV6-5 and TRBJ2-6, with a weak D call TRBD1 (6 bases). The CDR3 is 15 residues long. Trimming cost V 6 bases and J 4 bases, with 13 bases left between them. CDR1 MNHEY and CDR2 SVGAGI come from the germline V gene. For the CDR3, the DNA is TGTGCCAGCAGAGCCAGGGGTACCGGGGCCAACGTCCTGACTTTC. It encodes CASRARGTGANVLTF.

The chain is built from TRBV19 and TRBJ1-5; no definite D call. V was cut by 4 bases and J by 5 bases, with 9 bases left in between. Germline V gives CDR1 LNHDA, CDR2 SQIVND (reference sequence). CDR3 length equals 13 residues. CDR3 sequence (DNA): TGTGCCAGTAGTACTTATTCAGATCAGCCCCAGCATTTT. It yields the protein CASSTYSDQPQHF.

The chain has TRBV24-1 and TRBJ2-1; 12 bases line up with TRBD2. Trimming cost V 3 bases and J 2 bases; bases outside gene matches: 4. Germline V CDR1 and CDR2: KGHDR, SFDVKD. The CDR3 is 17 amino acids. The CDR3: CATSDGRLAGAYNEQFF. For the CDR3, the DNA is TGTGCCACCAGTGATGGGCGACTAGCGGGGGCCTACAATGAGCAGTTCTTC.